This T cell receptor beta chain was captured in a study of response to subunit inactivated influenza vaccine. Study outcomes and limitations: Authors proposed each seasonal influenza vaccination draws in few new T cells.

This clonotype occurred a few times. Its antigen is currently unknown. TCRdb re-derived calls from the RT-PCR reads in MiXCR, one entry per CDR3 protein. In the table there are 700,000 to 800,000 distinct CDR3 sequences, roughly 20% of which are singletons. The sequence was collected from a man in his fifties who received an inactivated influenza vaccine. This sample comprised PBMCs from blood, obtained 4 to 6 days after vaccination.

CDR3 coding DNA: TGCGCCAGCAGCTTGTGGGGTGACACCGGGGCCAACGTCCTGACTTTC. It encodes CASSLWGDTGANVLTF. The chain carries TRBV5-1 and TRBJ2-6; D not certain. The CDR3 has 16 amino acids. With 1 base removed from V and 4 bases from J, the gap between germline ends came to 12 bases. Germline loops: CDR1 SGHRS, CDR2 YFSETQ.